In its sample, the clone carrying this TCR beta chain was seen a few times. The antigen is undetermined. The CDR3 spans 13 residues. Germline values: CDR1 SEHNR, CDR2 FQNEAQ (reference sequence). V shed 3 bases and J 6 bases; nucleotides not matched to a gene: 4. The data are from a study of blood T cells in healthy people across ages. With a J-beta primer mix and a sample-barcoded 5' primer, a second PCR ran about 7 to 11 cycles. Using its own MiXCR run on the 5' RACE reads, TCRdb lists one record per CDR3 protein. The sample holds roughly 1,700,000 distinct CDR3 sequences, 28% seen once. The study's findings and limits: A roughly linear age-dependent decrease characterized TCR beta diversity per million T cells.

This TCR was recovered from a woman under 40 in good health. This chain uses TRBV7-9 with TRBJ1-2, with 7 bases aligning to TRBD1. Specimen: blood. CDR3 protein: CASSLHRGNGYTF. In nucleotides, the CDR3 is TGTGCCAGCAGCTTGCACAGGGGCAATGGCTACACCTTC.